These 25 T cell receptor beta chains were all obtained from the same sample, sequenced in a study of blood T cells in healthy people across ages. A second PCR, run for roughly 7 to 11 cycles, used a sample-barcoded 5' primer plus a J-beta primer mix. TCRdb analysed the 5' RACE reads with MiXCR anew, one entry per CDR3 protein. The repertoire includes 1,300,000 or so distinct CDR3 sequences, approximately 59% of them detected once, and 6.5% to 8.5% sits in the top ten. Sequencing used blood. These receptors were obtained from a man aged 18 to 29 in good health.

In this sample, this clonotype turned up once. The chain couples TRBV7-2 to TRBJ2-1, with D perhaps being TRBD1 or TRBD2 (5 bases each). CDR3 length: 15 residues. Germline CDR1 reads SGHTA; CDR2 reads FQGNSA. V shed 3 bases and J shed 4 bases, with 13 bases lying between them. CDR3 protein: CASSFFPGPYNEQFF. CDR3 DNA sequence: TGTGCCAGCAGCTTTTTCCCGGGACCTTACAATGAGCAGTTCTTC. Supplemented by reference TRBV7-2 and TRBJ2-1, the full variable domain reads GAGVSQSPSNKVTEKGKDVELRCDPISGHTALYWYRQSLGQGLEFLIYFQGNSAPDKSGLPSDRFSAERTGGSVSTLTIQRTQQEDSAVYLCASSFFPGPYNEQFFGPGTRLTVL.

The chain recombines TRBV4-1 with TRBJ1-2; D call uncertain. Germline V gene data show CDR1 as MGHRA and CDR2 as YSYEKL. Trimming took 0 bases from V and 3 from J, leaving 8 bases between them. The length of the CDR3 is 14 residues. In DNA, the CDR3 is TGCGCCAGCAGCCAAGAACTACTCCACTATGGCTACACCTTC. It encodes CASSQELLHYGYTF.

In its sample, this clonotype was seen many times. J is TRBJ2-3 and V is TRBV12-3 or TRBV12-4; D not certain. V lost 0 bases and J 4 bases, leaving 8 bases between the germline ends. The CDR3 is 14 amino acids. The CDR3 reads CASSLAGYPDTQYF. The CDR3 DNA reads TGTGCCAGCAGTTTAGCAGGGTATCCAGATACGCAGTATTTT.

The chain has TRBV5-1 and TRBJ2-4; 8 nucleotides line up with TRBD1. This CDR3 comprises 14 residues. The germline V gene has CDR1 SGHRS and CDR2 YFSETQ. Trimming removed 2 bases from V and 7 bases from J; junction bases left unmatched: 5. The CDR3 nucleotides are TGCGCCAGCAGCTTTGGGCAGGGGGCGAACATTCAGTACTTC. Its translation is CASSFGQGANIQYF.

This chain joins TRBV4-3 and TRBJ1-2, with 7 bases lining up with TRBD1. Losses at the gene ends were 1 base for V and 0 bases for J; bases not matched to a gene: 11. The CDR3 contains 18 residues. Germline CDR1 LGHNA, CDR2 YSLEER. As DNA, the CDR3 is TGCGCCAGCAGCCAAGCAAACCGGGACAGAAGAACTAACTATGGCTACACCTTC. It is translated as CASSQANRDRRTNYGYTF.

The V call is TRBV11-2, the J call TRBJ2-2; D ambiguous. The V gene's germline CDR1 is SGHAT and CDR2 FQNNGV. V gave up 2 bases and J gave up 0 bases, with 13 bases separating them. The CDR3 extends over 17 amino acids. Here the CDR3 DNA reads TGTGCCAGCAGCTTATTAAGCAGTTTCACGAACACCGGGGAGCTGTTTTTT. Its protein is CASSLLSSFTNTGELFF.

The rearrangement links TRBV7-6 to TRBJ2-4; 9 nucleotides match TRBD1. The better agreement between TRBJ2-7 and the DNA end casts doubt on the J call. The germline gives CDR1 SGHVS, CDR2 FNYEAQ. The length of the CDR3 is 16 residues. CDR3 coding DNA: TGTGCCAGCAGCACAGAAGACAGGGGGATCTCCTACGAGCAGTACTTC. It encodes CASSTEDRGISYEQYF.

The table lists this clonotype with a few counts. The CDR3 spells CASRQRGENIQYF. The DNA of the CDR3 is TGTGCCAGCAGGCAGCGGGGGGAAAACATTCAGTACTTC. The chain couples TRBV6-1 to TRBJ2-4, with TRBD2 identical over 9 bases. The ends lost 6 bases at V and 5 bases at J; junction bases unmatched: 2. CDR1 and CDR2 from the germline V gene are MNHNS and SASEGT. The CDR3 is made up of 13 amino acids.

The chain carries TRBV4-3 and TRBJ2-5; a possible D gene is TRBD2 (5 bases). The CDR3 is made up of 15 amino acids. V was cut by 0 bases and J by 5 bases, with 13 bases left in between. CDR1 and CDR2 (germline): LGHNA, YSLEER. CDR3 sequence (DNA): TGCGCCAGCAGCCAAGAAGTCGGGTGGAGGGAGACCCAGTACTTC. As protein: CASSQEVGWRETQYF.

V usage is TRBV4-1 and J usage is TRBJ2-5, with a possible D match to TRBD1 (6 bases). V dropped 5 bases and J dropped 0 bases, with 10 bases sitting between them. Germline assignment: CDR1 MGHRA and CDR2 YSYEKL. The CDR3 loop spans 14 amino acids. The CDR3 bases are TGCGCCAGCAGCGGGGGCAGAAACCAAGAGACCCAGTACTTC. This translates into CASSGGRNQETQYF.

The genes are TRBV15 and TRBJ2-3; 8 bases match TRBD2. The CDR3 loop spans 15 amino acids. CDR1 is LNHNV, CDR2 YYDKDF, per germline (reference sequence). J lost 3 bases, V lost 5 bases, and 7 bases had no gene match. The CDR3 protein is CATSPGTSKTDTQYF. CDR3 bases: TGTGCCACCAGCCCCGGGACTAGTAAGACAGATACGCAGTATTTT.

This clonotype was detected once. This chain joins TRBV20-1 and TRBJ1-2; 7 nucleotides match TRBD1. The V gene's germline CDR1 is DFQATT and CDR2 SNEGSKA (reference sequence). The CDR3 spans 14 residues. The V gene end was trimmed by 6 bases and the J gene end by 4 bases; junction bases not matched to a gene: 11. The DNA for the CDR3 is TGCAGTGCCCCAGACAGGGCCGGGGGCTATGGCTACACCTTC. Its protein product is CSAPDRAGGYGYTF.

The gene calls are TRBV18 and TRBJ2-6; TRBD1 agrees at 10 bases. From germline, CDR1 is KGHSH and CDR2 LQKENI. The CDR3 spans 16 residues. V was pared by 4 bases and J by 0 bases, with 0 bases of the junction left unmatched. CDR3 in DNA: TGTGCCAGCTCACGGGACAGGGGCTCTGGGGCCAACGTCCTGACTTTC. Translated, it gives CASSRDRGSGANVLTF.

The chain couples TRBV5-1 to TRBJ2-1; D is possibly TRBD1 (6 bases). The CDR3 sequence is 13 residues long. Germline V gives CDR1 SGHRS, CDR2 YFSETQ. V lost 3 bases and J 8 bases, leaving 12 bases between the germline ends. CDR3 nucleotide sequence: TGCGCCAGCAGCTCCAGGGGCACCGATGAGCAGTTCTTC. It yields the protein CASSSRGTDEQFF.

This sequence joins TRBV6-1 and TRBJ1-1; 10 nucleotides agree with TRBD1. The CDR3 length is 17 residues. Germline CDR1 is MNHNS and CDR2 is SASEGT. V shed 6 bases and J 6 bases; nucleotides not matched to a gene: 16. CDR3 sequence (DNA): TGTGCCAGCAGCCTTAGACAGGGGGCTTCCGTTGTGGCTGAAGCTTTCTTT. It encodes CASSLRQGASVVAEAFF.

The CDR3: CASSIGGGYGYTF. The CDR3 DNA follows: TGTGCCAGCAGTATAGGGGGGGGCTATGGCTACACCTTC. The chain links TRBV25-1 to TRBJ1-2; D possibly corresponds to TRBD1 (6 bases). The V gene lost 5 bases and the J gene lost 4 bases, with 11 bases spanning the gap. This CDR3 spans 13 amino acids. Germline V gives CDR1 MGHDK, CDR2 SYGVNS.

The rearrangement joins TRBV4-1 to TRBJ2-5, with 7 bases matching TRBD1. The J call is doubtful: the DNA matches TRBJ2-7 better. The CDR3 contains 13 residues. Germline assignment: CDR1 MGHRA and CDR2 YSYEKL. This CDR3 is CASSQIQGSEQYF. The CDR3 coding sequence is TGCGCCAGCAGCCAAATACAGGGGTCCGAGCAGTACTTC.

J is TRBJ2-5 and V is TRBV6-1; TRBD2 aligns across 11 bases. Unmatched junction bases numbered 8, after V lost 3 bases and J lost 5 bases. CDR1 and CDR2 (germline): MNHNS, SASEGT. The CDR3 spans 16 residues. This CDR3 reads CASSEVSGRGYETQYF. The CDR3 DNA reads TGTGCCAGCAGTGAGGTTAGCGGGAGGGGTTACGAGACCCAGTACTTC.

The V and J genes are TRBV28 and TRBJ2-7; tentative D call: TRBD1 (6 bases). The DNA end favors TRBJ2-5, so the J call may be wrong. The CDR3 loop spans 13 amino acids. Germline CDR1 is MDHEN and CDR2 is SYDVKM. CDR3: CASRSLGGVTQYF. As DNA, the CDR3 is TGTGCCAGCAGATCTCTAGGGGGAGTGACCCAGTACTTC.

This chain uses TRBV14 with TRBJ2-1; D gene unclear. Germline lookup yields CDR1 SGHDN and CDR2 FVKESK. V was cut by 2 bases and J by 8 bases, with 10 bases left in between. The CDR3 consists of 13 residues. Here the CDR3 DNA reads TGTGCCAGCAGCCAACGGCCGTTCGATGAGCAGTTCTTC. Amino acid sequence: CASSQRPFDEQFF.

The J gene is TRBJ2-1, the V gene TRBV7-2, with 16 bases matching TRBD2. V shed 3 bases and J 3 bases; nucleotides not matched to a gene: 5. The CDR3 is 18 residues long. The germline CDR1 and CDR2 sequences are SGHTA and FQGNSA. The CDR3 loop is CASSFPGTSGRGYNEQFF. The CDR3 nucleotides are TGTGCCAGCAGCTTCCCAGGGACTAGCGGGAGGGGCTACAATGAGCAGTTCTTC.

The chain employs TRBV29-1 and TRBJ1-1; D is possibly TRBD1 (5 bases). With 4 bases removed from V and 4 bases from J, the gap between germline ends came to 10 bases. CDR1 is SQVTM and CDR2 is ANQGSEA in the germline V gene. This CDR3 contains 12 residues. CDR3 sequence (DNA): TGCAGCGTTGCCGGGGCCCTCACTGAAGCTTTCTTT. Translation gives CSVAGALTEAFF.

CDR3 amino acids: CASRPGTGGPRTEAFF. CDR3 sequence (DNA): TGTGCCAGCAGGCCCGGGACAGGGGGCCCAAGGACTGAAGCTTTCTTT. The chain recombines TRBV14 with TRBJ1-1; 12 bases align to TRBD1. The V gene end was trimmed by 6 bases and the J gene end by 5 bases; junction bases not matched to a gene: 10. The CDR3 contains 16 residues. Germline CDR1 is SGHDN and CDR2 is FVKESK.

The chain uses TRBV5-1 and TRBJ2-2; TRBD1 aligns across 9 bases. CDR3 length equals 17 residues. Trimming removed 6 bases from V and 6 bases from J; junction bases left unmatched: 15. The germline gives CDR1 SGHRS, CDR2 YFSETQ. CDR3 residues: CASTSIILGQGAGELFF. As DNA, the CDR3 is TGCGCCAGCACCTCCATCATCTTGGGACAGGGAGCCGGGGAGCTGTTTTTT.

The gene calls are TRBV4-3 and TRBJ1-4; D gene unclear. Germline CDR1 reads LGHNA; CDR2 reads YSLEER. Trimming pared 4 bases from V and 4 bases from J, leaving 22 bases between. The CDR3 loop spans 18 amino acids. The CDR3, as DNA: TGCGCCAGCAGCCCCGACCCCAGGAAAACTTACTTTAATGAAAAACTGTTTTTT. Its protein product is CASSPDPRKTYFNEKLFF.